The 15 T cell receptor beta chains below were found in one sample sequenced in a study of T cells in Graves' hyperthyroidism and ophthalmopathy. RNA transcripts provided the source from which TCR beta CDR3 regions were amplified. TCR CDR3 regions were first amplified by RT-PCR with HTBI primers. TCRdb analysed the multiplex PCR reads with MiXCR anew, one entry per CDR3 protein. Of some 500,000 distinct CDR3 sequences listed, around 14% are singletons. Sample: blood. These receptors all stem from a woman between 18 and 29 years old with Graves' hyperthyroidism.

This clonotype was found once. A read error may explain this, as a much larger clone is one base away. The chain couples TRBV4-1 to TRBJ2-7, with 8 bases identical to TRBD2. From germline, CDR1 is MGHRA and CDR2 YSYEKL. CDR3 size: 15 residues. The V gene end was trimmed by 1 base and the J gene end by 2 bases; junction bases not matched to a gene: 4. CDR3 coding DNA: TGCGCCAGCAGCCAAGTGAACGGGGGGGCCTACGAGCAGTACGTC. It is translated as CASSQVNGGAYEQYV.

The rearrangement links TRBV10-3 to TRBJ2-1, with TRBD1 matching over 12 bases. The V gene's germline CDR1 is ENHRY and CDR2 SYGVKD. V shed 10 bases and J 12 bases; nucleotides not matched to a gene: 16. The length of the CDR3 is 15 residues. CDR3 residues: CATFTGTGGPTRQFF. In DNA form, the CDR3 reads TGTGCCACCTTTACCGGGACAGGGGGCCCCACGCGGCAGTTCTTC.

This clonotype was detected a few times. The rearrangement links TRBV29-1 to TRBJ2-2; D gene uncertain. V lost 6 bases, J lost 3 bases, and 8 bases lay in between. From germline, CDR1 is SQVTM and CDR2 ANQGSEA. The CDR3 is made up of 12 amino acids. In DNA, the CDR3 is TGCAGCGTGAGAGTCCACACCGGGGAGCTGTTTTTT. Translated, it gives CSVRVHTGELFF.

This clonotype was observed a few times. This chain joins TRBV7-8 and TRBJ2-7; a weak D match, TRBD1 (6 bases). V gave up 4 bases and J gave up 3 bases, with 16 bases separating them. The germline V gene encodes CDR1 SGHVS and CDR2 FQNEAQ. The CDR3 runs 15 residues. The CDR3 DNA reads as TGTGCCAGCAGCTGGACCCCGGGACACCACTACGAGCAGTACTTC. This gives the protein CASSWTPGHHYEQYF.

This clonotype was seen repeatedly, ten times or more. V and J are TRBV3-1 and TRBJ2-1; D is possibly TRBD2 (6 bases). Germline values: CDR1 LGHDT, CDR2 YNNKEL (reference sequence). V was shortened by 4 bases and J by 6 bases, with 13 bases between the two germline ends. This CDR3 contains 14 residues. The DNA of the CDR3 is TGTGCCAGCAGCCTACTAGTGGGGGGCAATGAGCAGTTCTTC. Residues: CASSLLVGGNEQFF.

This clonotype was observed at least ten times. The chain has TRBV30 and TRBJ1-1, with D hard to call. The CDR3 contains 11 residues. Per germline, CDR1 GTSNPN and CDR2 SVGIG (reference sequence). Trimming shortened V by 2 bases and J by 7 bases, and 8 bases separated the two germline ends. CDR3 region: CAWSRALEAFF. The CDR3 DNA reads as TGTGCCTGGAGTAGGGCGCTTGAAGCTTTCTTT.

The V call is TRBV7-2, the J call TRBJ2-2; no clear D. This CDR3 has 17 amino acids. Trimming pared 5 bases from V and 3 bases from J, leaving 19 bases between. The germline V gene has CDR1 SGHTA and CDR2 FQGNSA. The CDR3 nucleotides read TGTGCCAGCAGCCCCGCCGCAGCAGTAGGCTACACCGGGGAGCTGTTTTTT. Amino acid sequence: CASSPAAAVGYTGELFF.

This clonotype was detected ten times or more. The chain has TRBV5-1 and TRBJ2-7; D uncertain. Between the trimmed V and J ends, which lost 1 base and 0 bases, there was a span of 11 bases. The CDR3 is made up of 15 amino acids. Germline V lookup: CDR1 SGHRS, CDR2 YFSETQ. The chain's CDR3 is CASSLSVTSSYEQYF. For the CDR3, the DNA is TGCGCCAGCAGCTTGAGTGTGACCAGCTCCTACGAGCAGTACTTC.

This clonotype appeared many times. This chain connects TRBV12-3 or TRBV12-4 to TRBJ2-6; D call uncertain. This CDR3 has 17 residues. Between the trimmed V and J ends, which lost 1 base and 0 bases, there was a span of 10 bases. The CDR3 DNA reads TGTGCCAGCAGTTTAGGGGCAGTCGGCTCTGGGGCCAACGTCCTGACTTTC. Residues: CASSLGAVGSGANVLTF.

This sequence joins TRBV12-5 and TRBJ2-1, with D possibly matching TRBD2 (6 bases). The germline V gene encodes CDR1 LGHNT and CDR2 FRNRAP. CDR3 length: 16 residues. The V gene lost 2 bases and the J gene lost 2 bases, with 13 bases spanning the gap. Here the CDR3 reads CASGLTRTTPYNEQFF. In DNA form, the CDR3 reads TGTGCTAGTGGTTTGACCCGGACTACCCCCTACAATGAGCAGTTCTTC.

The table lists this clonotype with a few counts. J is TRBJ1-3 and V is TRBV19, with D hard to call. CDR1 is LNHDA, CDR2 SQIVND, per germline (reference sequence). There are 14 residues in the CDR3. V was cut by 3 bases and J by 0 bases, with 6 bases left in between. The CDR3 sequence is CASSMGISGNTIYF. Here the CDR3 DNA reads TGTGCCAGTAGTATGGGCATCTCTGGAAACACCATATATTTT.

This clonotype was seen more than once but under ten times. The rearrangement uses TRBV12-3 or TRBV12-4 and TRBJ1-3; D may be TRBD1 (6 bases). CDR3 length: 13 amino acids. Trimming removed 10 bases from V and 1 base from J, with 11 bases in between. The CDR3 bases are TGTGCCAACAGGGTGAATTCTGGAAACACCATATATTTT. Translating gives CANRVNSGNTIYF.

This clonotype was recorded many times. The chain combines TRBV6-1 with TRBJ1-1; possible D gene TRBD1, 5 bases. The CDR3 consists of 12 residues. V lost 6 bases, J lost 4 bases, and 9 bases lay in between. The germline CDR1 and CDR2 sequences are MNHNS and SASEGT. Here the CDR3 reads CASRRGFTEAFF. In DNA form, the CDR3 reads TGTGCCAGCAGAAGGGGTTTCACTGAAGCTTTCTTT.

This clonotype was seen many times. The rearrangement uses TRBV2 and TRBJ2-2; maybe TRBD1 (6 bases). The length of the CDR3 is 14 residues. Trimming left V 6 bases short and J 0 bases short, with 8 bases between. Germline lookup yields CDR1 SNHLY and CDR2 FYNNEI. CDR3 DNA sequence: TGTGCCAGCAGGCGGACAGCGAACACCGGGGAGCTGTTTTTT. It is translated as CASRRTANTGELFF.

There are many counts of this clonotype. V gene TRBV20-1 combines with J gene TRBJ1-4, with D possibly TRBD1 on 6 matching bases. The CDR3 loop spans 14 amino acids. V lost 1 base to trimming and J lost 5 bases, with 11 bases between them. Germline lookup yields CDR1 DFQATT and CDR2 SNEGSKA (reference sequence). The chain's CDR3 is CSARAGGGNEKLFF. Written as DNA, the CDR3 is TGCAGTGCTAGAGCCGGGGGCGGCAATGAAAAACTGTTTTTT.